The present T cell receptor beta chain was sequenced within a study of T cell repertoires in cytomegalovirus infection. At the level of the study: Recently identified HLA-C-restricted CMV epitopes were used, and well-studied HLA-B-restricted CMV epitopes were used as well. Evidence of both CMV infection and a matching HLA type came from public TCR beta signatures.

MiXCR, run by TCRdb on the reads, gives a single entry per CDR3 protein. The sample has around 55,000 distinct CDR3 sequences; roughly 20% are singletons. Findings and caveats of the study: Individuals carrying CMV plus the relevant HLA were identified by cumulative frequency of public TCR beta families. HLA-C-restricted CMV clonotypes gave the most frequent clonotype in two of eight donors.

Notes on this clonotype: Its antigen is unidentified.

This TCR was recovered from a human donor in good health (CMV status not recorded). Some clones in this sample may be carry-over from other donors' samples. The specimen comprised CD8+ T cells from cultured PBMCs, sampled from culture after CMV antigen stimulation.

The CDR3 loop is CASSIDAGQGQPQHF. Written as DNA, the CDR3 is TGTGCCAGTAGTATAGATGCAGGTCAAGGTCAGCCCCAGCATTTT. The chain carries TRBV19 and TRBJ1-5; the D is unclear. The CDR3 covers 15 residues. The V end lost 0 bases, the J end lost 6 bases, and 12 bases lay between the germline ends. The germline V gene has CDR1 LNHDA and CDR2 SQIVND (reference sequence).